These T cell receptor beta chains were read from a single sample in a study of blood T cells in healthy people across ages. TCRdb independently ran MiXCR on the 5' RACE reads; one entry per CDR3 protein. The sample lists just under 550,000 distinct CDR3 sequences; more than 20% were seen once. These data also formed part of another study, on T cells of mothers and their children.

The sample consisted of blood. The receptors stem from a boy between 10 and 17 years old in good health. Both conserved end residues are part of each CDR3. A D gene is named only where the DNA matches it firmly. Not all rows give a size; the values are once, few, many and, for expanded clones, a class.

size	V	J	D	CDR3	DNA
NA	TRBV24-1	TRBJ1-2	NA	CATSDYGTGYGYTF	TGTGCCACCAGTGATTACGGGACCGGCTATGGCTACACCTTC
NA	TRBV5-1	TRBJ2-7	NA	CASSLAGGHGSYEQYF	TGCGCCAGCAGCTTGGCGGGGGGACACGGTTCCTACGAGCAGTACTTC
few	TRBV11-2	TRBJ2-1	NA	CASSFNNNEQFF	TGTGCCAGCAGCTTCAACAACAATGAGCAGTTCTTC
NA	TRBV27	TRBJ2-7	TRBD1	CASSFRDRGAYEQYF	TGTGCCAGCAGTTTCCGGGACAGGGGTGCCTACGAGCAGTACTTC
once	TRBV7-2	TRBJ2-1	TRBD2	CASSESGGGHNEQFF	TGTGCCAGCAGCGAGAGCGGGGGGGGGCACAATGAGCAGTTCTTC
few	TRBV20-1	TRBJ1-2	NA	CSARVAGTHGYTF	TGCAGTGCTAGAGTTGCAGGGACTCACGGCTACACCTTC
few	TRBV4-1	TRBJ1-1	NA	CASSQIRTDYTEAFF	TGCGCCAGCAGCCAAATTAGGACGGACTACACTGAAGCTTTCTTT
NA	TRBV5-1	TRBJ2-7	NA	CASSMDRASWEQYF	TGCGCCAGCAGCATGGATCGGGCCTCGTGGGAGCAGTACTTC
NA	TRBV9	TRBJ2-1	TRBD2	CASSPNPSGSSYNEQFF	TGTGCCAGCAGCCCAAACCCCAGCGGGAGCTCCTACAATGAGCAGTTCTTC
NA	TRBV2	TRBJ2-1	NA	CASSERQGPYNEQFF	TGTGCCAGCAGTGAAAGGCAGGGTCCATACAATGAGCAGTTCTTC
NA	TRBV2	TRBJ1-5	NA	CASSEIGAQPQHF	TGTGCCAGCAGTGAAATTGGGGCTCAGCCCCAGCATTTT
NA	TRBV27	TRBJ2-1	NA	CASSLSQVSNEQFF	TGTGCCAGCAGTTTATCACAGGTTAGCAATGAGCAGTTCTTC
NA	TRBV6-2/TRBV6-3	TRBJ2-1	NA	CASSYSSESYNEQFF	TGTGCCAGCAGTTACTCTAGCGAGTCCTACAATGAGCAGTTCTTC
NA	TRBV20-1	TRBJ2-7	TRBD1	CSAGDRAALYF	TGCAGTGCTGGAGACAGGGCCGCTCTTTACTTC
NA	TRBV28	TRBJ2-7	TRBD1	CASSLKPSTRDSPPYEQYF	TGTGCCAGCAGTTTGAAGCCCTCCACTAGGGACAGCCCCCCCTACGAGCAGTACTTC
few	TRBV4-3	TRBJ2-1	NA	CASSQAPYESSYNEQFF	TGCGCCAGCAGCCAAGCGCCATATGAGAGCTCCTACAATGAGCAGTTCTTC